The 25 T cell receptor beta chains in this list originate from one sample, sequenced in a study of blood T cells in healthy people across ages. Sample-barcoded 5' priming and a J-beta primer mix drove a second PCR of 7 to 11 cycles. TCRdb re-analysed the 5' RACE reads in MiXCR, keeping a single row per CDR3 protein. The profile shows over 600,000 distinct CDR3 sequences, more than 55% of them singletons. The source material was blood. The origin of the receptors is a man aged 40-50 years in good health.

This chain joins TRBV20-1 and TRBJ2-1, with D possibly being TRBD2 (5 bases). This CDR3 comprises 15 residues. V was clipped by 0 bases and J by 6 bases, with 15 bases between them. In germline, CDR1 is DFQATT, CDR2 SNEGSKA (reference sequence). The CDR3 DNA reads TGCAGTGCTAGAGAAGTACGGTTAGCGCTCAATGAGCAGTTCTTC. Translating gives CSAREVRLALNEQFF.

The chain is built from TRBV9 and TRBJ2-7, with D perhaps matching TRBD1 or TRBD2 (5 bases each). The germline V gene encodes CDR1 SGDLS and CDR2 YYNGEE. This CDR3 is 16 amino acids long. V lost 1 base and J 3 bases, leaving 17 bases between the germline ends. CDR3 loop: CASSVRGRVRGYEQYF. The CDR3 region has the DNA TGTGCCAGCAGCGTACGGGGACGGGTCCGGGGCTACGAGCAGTACTTC.

J is TRBJ2-5 and V is TRBV9; 8 positions agree with TRBD1. V was clipped by 3 bases and J by 4 bases; unmatched bases: 8. This CDR3 region has 15 residues. Germline V CDR1 and CDR2: SGDLS, YYNGEE. CDR3 in DNA: TGTGCCAGCAGCGCCTCATACGGACAGGGAGAGACCCAGTACTTC. Protein product: CASSASYGQGETQYF.

The chain combines TRBV20-1 with TRBJ2-5; 12 nucleotides match TRBD2. The J call is doubtful: the DNA matches TRBJ2-7 better. The CDR3 is made up of 16 amino acids. Germline CDR1 reads DFQATT; CDR2 reads SNEGSKA (reference sequence). The CDR3 loop is CSATHMTSGGTYEQYF. The CDR3 DNA is TGCAGTGCTACGCACATGACTAGCGGGGGTACCTACGAGCAGTACTTC.

The CDR3 DNA is TGTGCCAGCAGCTTAGACGTAAGCTCCTACAATGAGCAGTTCTTC. Protein product: CASSLDVSSYNEQFF. This chain connects TRBV7-3 to TRBJ2-1; D unclear. Germline V lookup: CDR1 SGHTA, CDR2 FQGTGA. V lost 2 bases, J lost 0 bases, and 8 bases lay in between. The length of the CDR3 is 15 residues.

The gene calls are TRBV6-2 or TRBV6-3 and TRBJ2-7; 9 nucleotides align to TRBD1. The V and J ends lost 5 bases and 2 bases, in that order; junction bases with no gene match: 10. The CDR3 is made up of 16 amino acids. Germline values: CDR1 MNHEY, CDR2 SVGEGT. CDR3 region: CASSRSRDRVTYEQYF. DNA for the CDR3: TGTGCCAGCAGTCGTAGTCGGGACAGGGTTACCTACGAGCAGTACTTC.

The V and J genes are TRBV7-7 and TRBJ2-5, with 12 bases fitting TRBD2. V was clipped by 8 bases and J by 9 bases; unmatched bases: 10. CDR3 size: 14 residues. The germline V gene has CDR1 SSHAT and CDR2 FNYEAQ (reference sequence). Here the CDR3 reads CASGTSGLGEAQYF. CDR3 coding DNA: TGTGCCAGCGGGACTAGCGGGCTGGGGGAGGCCCAGTACTTC.

The gene calls are TRBV29-1 and TRBJ2-1; a weak D match, TRBD1 (5 bases). In germline, CDR1 is SQVTM, CDR2 ANQGSEA. CDR3 size: 15 residues. The V and J ends lost 1 base and 6 bases respectively, with 16 bases between them. The CDR3 sequence is CSVEVGVRVGNEQFF. As DNA, the CDR3 is TGCAGCGTTGAAGTAGGGGTCAGGGTGGGCAATGAGCAGTTCTTC.

V and J are TRBV10-3 and TRBJ1-2, with no clear D. This CDR3 comprises 12 residues. With 5 bases removed from V and 4 bases from J, the gap between germline ends came to 8 bases. The germline V gene has CDR1 ENHRY and CDR2 SYGVKD. The CDR3 spells CAISSAGYGYTF. In nucleotides, the CDR3 is TGTGCCATCAGTTCGGCAGGCTATGGCTACACCTTC.

This clonotype was counted a single time. The rearrangement joins TRBV20-1 to TRBJ2-7; D is uncertain. Germline CDR1 DFQATT, CDR2 SNEGSKA (reference sequence). This CDR3 contains 15 residues. The V end lost 0 bases, the J end lost 3 bases, and 15 bases lay between the germline ends. The CDR3 bases are TGCAGTGCTAGAGATCGGGTGACACCCTACTACGAGCAGTACTTC. It translates to CSARDRVTPYYEQYF.

The rearrangement links TRBV20-1 to TRBJ2-7, with TRBD1 matching over 7 bases. The better agreement between TRBJ2-5 and the DNA end casts doubt on the J call. CDR1 is DFQATT and CDR2 is SNEGSKA in the germline V gene (reference sequence). CDR3 length equals 12 residues. The CDR3 sequence is CSADRDRETQYF. The CDR3 nucleotides read TGCAGTGCTGACAGGGATCGGGAGACCCAGTACTTC.

The gene calls are TRBV14 and TRBJ1-4, with unresolved D. The CDR3 sequence is 15 residues long. The V gene lost 2 bases and the J gene lost 0 bases, with 7 bases spanning the gap. Germline V gene lookup returns CDR1 SGHDN and CDR2 FVKESK. As DNA, the CDR3 is TGTGCCAGCAGCCAATTCATCGCAACTAATGAAAAACTGTTTTTT. It specifies CASSQFIATNEKLFF.

The chain carries TRBV29-1 and TRBJ2-3, with 8 positions matching TRBD2. With 6 bases clipped from V and 2 bases from J, the junction kept 4 bases outside the gene matches. The CDR3 is 13 amino acids. Germline lookup yields CDR1 SQVTM and CDR2 ANQGSEA. The CDR3 loop reads CSVLAASTDTQYF. CDR3 coding DNA: TGCAGCGTACTAGCGGCTTCCACAGATACGCAGTATTTT.

The rearrangement joins TRBV27 to TRBJ2-1, with 7 nucleotides matching TRBD2. Germline V gives CDR1 MNHEY, CDR2 SMNVEV (reference sequence). The CDR3 is made up of 17 amino acids. J was trimmed by 8 bases and V by 2 bases; bases with no gene match: 15. As DNA, the CDR3 is TGTGCCAGCAGTTTAGGCGTTTACGGGAGGAACGTCCATGAGCAGTTCTTC. Its translation is CASSLGVYGRNVHEQFF.

This clonotype was found a few times. The chain is built from TRBV5-1 and TRBJ2-3; D is possibly TRBD1 or TRBD2 (6 bases each). Trimming left V 6 bases short and J 2 bases short, with 16 bases between. Germline assignment: CDR1 SGHRS and CDR2 YFSETQ. CDR3 length: 15 residues. This CDR3 reads CASKGGITLTDTQYF. The DNA for the CDR3 is TGCGCCAGCAAGGGGGGAATTACTCTCACAGATACGCAGTATTTT.

This clonotype was seen more than once but under ten times. The V gene is TRBV4-2, the J gene TRBJ2-1; 7 positions agree with TRBD2. The J call is in doubt because the DNA end fits TRBJ2-7 better. Germline CDR1 LGHNA, CDR2 YNFKEQ. The CDR3 is made up of 17 amino acids. CDR3 region: CASSQDDASGPYNEQYF. The CDR3 region has the DNA TGTGCCAGCAGCCAAGATGACGCTAGCGGCCCCTACAATGAGCAGTACTTC.

This sequence joins TRBV12-3 or TRBV12-4 and TRBJ2-6; TRBD2 matches at 9 bases. V dropped 6 bases and J dropped 1; count of bases not matched to a gene: 13. The CDR3 loop spans 19 amino acids. The CDR3 loop reads CASRPPGTSTRSGANVLTF. In DNA form, the CDR3 reads TGTGCCAGCAGGCCCCCCGGGACTAGCACTAGATCTGGGGCCAACGTCCTGACTTTC.

V usage is TRBV29-1 and J usage is TRBJ2-7; 7 bases match TRBD2. The CDR3 runs 15 residues. The V segment lost 4 bases and the J segment 0 bases; nucleotides outside the gene matches: 9. Germline V lookup: CDR1 SQVTM, CDR2 ANQGSEA. DNA for the CDR3: TGCAGCGTTGCGAACCTAGCGGAGAGCTCCTACGAGCAGTACTTC. It is translated as CSVANLAESSYEQYF.

The gene calls are TRBV29-1 and TRBJ2-1; a weak D match, TRBD1 (6 bases). Germline CDR1 reads SQVTM; CDR2 reads ANQGSEA. The CDR3 consists of 14 residues. The CDR3 DNA is TGCAGTTCCTCAGGGGCAGGCTCCTACAATGAGCAGTTCTTC. Its translation: CSSSGAGSYNEQFF.

The V gene is TRBV7-9, the J gene TRBJ2-7, with 8 bases fitting TRBD1. The V gene end was trimmed by 7 bases and the J gene end by 4 bases; junction bases not matched to a gene: 9. This CDR3 contains 14 residues. Looked up from germline, CDR1 is SEHNR and CDR2 is FQNEAQ (reference sequence). CDR3 nucleotide sequence: TGTGCCAGCATAGACAGGGGCCCTGATTACGAGCAGTACTTC. This codes for CASIDRGPDYEQYF.

This clonotype was counted only a few times. This sequence joins TRBV6-2 or TRBV6-3 and TRBJ2-1; TRBD2 aligns across 13 bases. CDR1 MNHEY and CDR2 SVGEGT come from the germline V gene. The V and J ends lost 10 bases and 2 bases, in that order; junction bases with no gene match: 8. The length of the CDR3 is 16 residues. For the CDR3, the DNA is TGTGCCACCCGGACTAGCGGGGGATTCACCTACAATGAGCAGTTCTTC. It yields the protein CATRTSGGFTYNEQFF.

The chain links TRBV20-1 to TRBJ1-1, with no clear D. Trimming took 0 bases from V and 5 from J, leaving 7 bases between them. The CDR3 runs to 12 residues. CDR1 and CDR2 (germline): DFQATT, SNEGSKA (reference sequence). CDR3 sequence: CSARDRRTEAFF. The CDR3 DNA is TGCAGTGCTAGAGATCGGAGAACTGAAGCTTTCTTT.

The CDR3 DNA reads TGTGCCAGCAGTCCACCGGGACAGATATACGAGCAGTACTTC. Its protein product is CASSPPGQIYEQYF. The chain couples TRBV28 to TRBJ2-7; 7 bases match TRBD1. The CDR3 runs to 14 residues. J lost 4 bases, V lost 5 bases, and 8 bases had no gene match. Per the germline V gene, CDR1 is MDHEN and CDR2 is SYDVKM.

The CDR3 sequence is CASSYHRDFYKQYF. CDR3 DNA sequence: TGTGCCAGCAGTTACCACCGGGACTTCTACAAGCAGTACTTC. This chain links TRBV6-5 with TRBJ2-4; D may be TRBD2 (6 bases). Germline assignment: CDR1 MNHEY and CDR2 SVGAGI. The germline V and J ends were trimmed by 2 bases and 13 bases, with 18 bases remaining between them. CDR3 length equals 14 residues.

In this sample, this clonotype turned up a few times. The J gene is TRBJ2-7, the V gene TRBV5-1, with D uncertain. Near its end, the DNA agrees better with TRBJ2-5, so the J call may be wrong. The CDR3 loop spans 16 amino acids. CDR1 and CDR2 from the germline V gene are SGHRS and YFSETQ. The CDR3 DNA reads TGCGCCAGCAGCTTGGCCTTTCAGACTTCTGAAGAGACCCAGTACTTC. It yields the protein CASSLAFQTSEETQYF.